Listed below are T cell receptor beta chains from one sample, sequenced in a study of cytomegalovirus exposure and HLA in healthy donors. Measured with immunoSEQ multiplex PCR; TCRdb has only the in-frame clones, and not every one. Of hundreds of thousands of clones listed, 80% to 90% were seen once; the top ten hold roughly 0.82%. The sequenced sample was PBMCs. These receptors all come from a woman younger than 30 in good health and CMV-seronegative. Both conserved end residues are part of each CDR3. Fields, in order: J gene, V gene, clone size, CDR3 protein. Expanded clones get a size class; other rows say once, few or many, or leave the size out.

j_call: TRBJ2-7; v_call: TRBV15; clone_size: -; cdr3_aa: CATSRGAGVSEQYF
j_call: TRBJ2-7; v_call: TRBV27; clone_size: -; cdr3_aa: CASSPSGKSGYYEQYF
j_call: TRBJ1-1; v_call: TRBV18; clone_size: -; cdr3_aa: CASSPWDSSAPEAFF
j_call: TRBJ2-4; v_call: TRBV4-1; clone_size: -; cdr3_aa: CASSQEWGTGENIQYF
j_call: TRBJ2-7; v_call: TRBV9; clone_size: -; cdr3_aa: CASSVGSGTYEQYF
j_call: TRBJ1-1; v_call: TRBV28; clone_size: -; cdr3_aa: CASSSRGENTEAFF
j_call: TRBJ1-2; v_call: TRBV6-5; clone_size: -; cdr3_aa: CASSGGTFYGYTF
j_call: TRBJ2-2; v_call: TRBV4-2; clone_size: -; cdr3_aa: CASSQTEENTGELFF
j_call: TRBJ2-5; v_call: TRBV10-1; clone_size: -; cdr3_aa: CASNAPLGGQETQYF
j_call: TRBJ1-2; v_call: TRBV28; clone_size: -; cdr3_aa: CASSLSRAGGYTF
j_call: TRBJ1-1; v_call: TRBV5-6; clone_size: -; cdr3_aa: CASSIQGANMNTEAFF
j_call: TRBJ2-7; v_call: TRBV27; clone_size: -; cdr3_aa: CASSLRGTSGSNAYEQYF
j_call: TRBJ2-2; v_call: TRBV29-1; clone_size: -; cdr3_aa: CSVYGGLTGELFF
j_call: TRBJ2-7; v_call: TRBV4-1; clone_size: -; cdr3_aa: CASSPRPGAYEQYF
j_call: TRBJ2-7; v_call: TRBV28; clone_size: -; cdr3_aa: CASRKLAGLPYEQYF
j_call: TRBJ2-5; v_call: TRBV5-1; clone_size: -; cdr3_aa: CASSLSSGYQETQYF
j_call: TRBJ2-1; v_call: TRBV7-6; clone_size: -; cdr3_aa: CASSRGTSVNEQFF
j_call: TRBJ1-5; v_call: TRBV2; clone_size: -; cdr3_aa: CASSENPTAGVSGNQPQHF
j_call: TRBJ2-3; v_call: TRBV27; clone_size: -; cdr3_aa: CASSLSQRAHTDTQYF
j_call: TRBJ2-1; v_call: TRBV10-1; clone_size: -; cdr3_aa: CASSDREVDNEQFF
j_call: TRBJ2-2; v_call: TRBV28; clone_size: -; cdr3_aa: CASISSRATGELFF
j_call: TRBJ1-2; v_call: TRBV5-1; clone_size: -; cdr3_aa: CASSLSDSPYTF
j_call: TRBJ1-5; v_call: TRBV4-1; clone_size: -; cdr3_aa: CASSRGDWGNQPQHF
j_call: TRBJ2-7; v_call: TRBV28; clone_size: -; cdr3_aa: CASSLTGLSYEQYF
j_call: TRBJ1-2; v_call: TRBV30; clone_size: -; cdr3_aa: CAWRNRGNNYGYTF
j_call: TRBJ1-1; v_call: TRBV6-6; clone_size: -; cdr3_aa: CASSYSPEGAFF
j_call: TRBJ1-1; v_call: TRBV5-4; clone_size: -; cdr3_aa: CASSRDSYMNTEAFF
j_call: TRBJ2-7; v_call: TRBV6-5; clone_size: -; cdr3_aa: CASSPSDYEQYF
j_call: TRBJ2-7; v_call: TRBV5-4; clone_size: -; cdr3_aa: CASSPGLAGGTYEQYF
j_call: TRBJ1-5; v_call: TRBV10-1; clone_size: -; cdr3_aa: CATSGRGVGQPQHF
j_call: TRBJ1-2; v_call: TRBV6-4; clone_size: -; cdr3_aa: CASSDWRNYGYTF
j_call: TRBJ1-1; v_call: TRBV6-6; clone_size: -; cdr3_aa: CASRLGQVSTEAFF
j_call: TRBJ1-2; v_call: TRBV28; clone_size: -; cdr3_aa: CASSGWGANYGYTF
j_call: TRBJ2-7; v_call: TRBV25-1; clone_size: once; cdr3_aa: CASSDLDSTGLYF
j_call: TRBJ2-1; v_call: TRBV27; clone_size: -; cdr3_aa: CASSQGVDIYNEQFF
j_call: TRBJ2-3; v_call: TRBV9; clone_size: -; cdr3_aa: CASSVGLRDRVDTQYF
j_call: TRBJ2-1; v_call: TRBV7-8; clone_size: -; cdr3_aa: CASSLREGRYNEQFF
j_call: TRBJ2-1; v_call: TRBV19; clone_size: -; cdr3_aa: CASSVWTSGNEQFF
j_call: TRBJ2-7; v_call: TRBV5-1; clone_size: -; cdr3_aa: CASSLGGVYEQYF
j_call: TRBJ2-3; v_call: TRBV5-1; clone_size: -; cdr3_aa: CASSWGLAGSGTDTQYF